The next 26 T cell receptor beta chains were all read from a single sample in a study of cytomegalovirus exposure and HLA in healthy donors. Vbeta (60) and Jbeta (13) primers were used in the PCR. Clones were read by immunoSEQ multiplex PCR, and TCRdb kept only the in-frame ones, dropping some. The sample gives roughly 82,000 clones, 55% to 85% of which show up once; approximately 12% is in the top ten. Sequenced material: PBMCs. These receptors all stem from a middle-aged woman in good health and CMV-seropositive.

This clone has a single count. V is TRBV2 and J is TRBJ2-7; D possibly corresponds to TRBD1 (5 bases). The CDR3 is 16 residues long. Germline V lookup: CDR1 SNHLY, CDR2 FYNNEI. The germline V and J ends were trimmed by 2 bases and 1 base, with 15 bases remaining between them. The CDR3 nucleotides read TGTGCCAGCAGTGAACCTTCAGGGTTTTCTTCCTACGAGCAGTACTTC. Residues: CASSEPSGFSSYEQYF.

The chain carries TRBV5-4 and TRBJ1-1, with 9 bases identical to TRBD1. The CDR3 totals 16 residues. Per germline, CDR1 SGHNT and CDR2 YYREEE (reference sequence). The V gene end was trimmed by 4 bases and the J gene end by 1 base; junction bases not matched to a gene: 8. The CDR3 loop reads CASSTGQGSANTEAFF. In DNA form, the CDR3 reads TGTGCCAGCAGCACGGGACAGGGAAGCGCGAACACTGAAGCTTTCTTT.

The chain uses TRBV5-1 and TRBJ2-7; 8 nucleotides match TRBD2. CDR1 is SGHRS and CDR2 is YFSETQ in the germline V gene. The CDR3 spans 15 residues. V gave up 6 bases and J gave up 6 bases; unmatched junction bases: 14. The DNA for the CDR3 is TGCGCCAGCACTCCTTTATCGGGAGGGGGGGGCGAGCAGTACTTC. Its protein product is CASTPLSGGGGEQYF. The variable domain in full, with the rest retrieved from reference TRBV5-1 and TRBJ2-7, is KAGVTQTPRYLIKTRGQQVTLSCSPISGHRSVSWYQQTPGQGLQFLFEYFSETQRNKGNFPGRFSGRQFSNSRSEMNVSTLELGDSALYLCASTPLSGGGGEQYFGPGTRLTVT.

This chain connects TRBV6-1 to TRBJ1-2; 8 bases align to TRBD1. The CDR3 is 15 amino acids. The trim removed 3 bases at V and 3 bases at J, leaving 6 bases unmatched. CDR1 and CDR2 (germline): MNHNS, SASEGT. The CDR3 DNA is TGTGCCAGCAGTGAGAAAGGACAGGGCCACTATGGCTACACCTTC. It yields the protein CASSEKGQGHYGYTF.

The CDR3, as DNA: TGCGCCAGCAGCCCAGCGGCTATGTCCTACAATGAGCAGTTCTTC. Translated: CASSPAAMSYNEQFF. This sequence joins TRBV4-1 and TRBJ2-1, with D perhaps TRBD2 (5 bases). The CDR3 loop spans 15 amino acids. Germline loops: CDR1 MGHRA, CDR2 YSYEKL. V lost 4 bases, J lost 1 base, and 11 bases lay in between.

This clone was counted a few times. The rearrangement joins TRBV30 to TRBJ1-5, with unresolved D. Germline assignment: CDR1 GTSNPN and CDR2 SVGIG (reference sequence). Deletions cut 3 bases from V and 3 bases from J, with 12 bases between. The CDR3 has 14 amino acids. CDR3: CAWRRHEPNQPQHF. CDR3 bases: TGTGCCTGGAGGCGACACGAGCCCAATCAGCCCCAGCATTTT.

This clone occurred a few times. The chain has TRBV5-5 and TRBJ2-7, with D tentatively TRBD2 (6 bases). The germline V gene has CDR1 SGHKS and CDR2 YYEKEE (reference sequence). The CDR3 has 14 amino acids. Trimming removed 4 bases from V and 7 bases from J, with 18 bases in between. The CDR3 nucleotides are TGTGCCAGCAGCGGGGGGACCGTCCTATGGGAGCAGTACTTC. Translated, it gives CASSGGTVLWEQYF. Combining the CDR3 with reference TRBV5-5 and TRBJ2-7 gives the whole variable domain DAGVTQSPTHLIKTRGQQVTLRCSPISGHKSVSWYQQVLGQGPQFIFQYYEKEERGRGNFPDRFSARQFPNYSSELNVNALLLGDSALYLCASSGGTVLWEQYFGPGTRLTVT.

The chain recombines TRBV19 with TRBJ1-1; D is possibly TRBD1 (5 bases). The V gene lost 4 bases and the J gene lost 2 bases, with 11 bases spanning the gap. The CDR3 is 14 residues long. The germline V gene has CDR1 LNHDA and CDR2 SQIVND (reference sequence). The CDR3 loop is CASSTDSINTEAFF. DNA for the CDR3: TGTGCCAGTAGTACCGACAGCATAAACACTGAAGCTTTCTTT.

The rearrangement uses TRBV5-4 and TRBJ1-1; D might be TRBD1 (6 bases). Germline V CDR1 and CDR2: SGHNT, YYREEE (reference sequence). This CDR3 region has 15 residues. Trimming cost V 4 bases and J 2 bases, with 15 bases left between them. CDR3 DNA: TGTGCCAGCAGCCCAGAGAACAGGGTCAACACTGAAGCTTTCTTT. Amino acids: CASSPENRVNTEAFF.

This chain connects TRBV29-1 to TRBJ2-3, with 8 positions matching TRBD1. The CDR3 runs to 16 residues. J lost 1 base, V lost 3 bases, and 9 bases had no gene match. Looked up from germline, CDR1 is SQVTM and CDR2 is ANQGSEA. CDR3 loop: CSVDITGQGGTDTQYF. The CDR3 DNA is TGCAGCGTTGACATAACCGGACAGGGAGGCACAGATACGCAGTATTTT.

The V and J genes are TRBV6-1 and TRBJ2-1, with TRBD2 matching 9 bases. J gave up 4 bases and V 2 bases, and 6 bases lay outside the gene matches. The CDR3 extends over 16 amino acids. The germline V gene has CDR1 MNHNS and CDR2 SASEGT. The CDR3 bases are TGTGCCAGCAGTGAATTTTGGACTAGCGAGTACAATGAGCAGTTCTTC. Translation: CASSEFWTSEYNEQFF.

This clone showed up just once. V is TRBV19 and J is TRBJ1-5, with D maybe TRBD1 (6 bases). V was shortened by 4 bases and J by 7 bases, with 11 bases between the two germline ends. The CDR3 length is 13 residues. Germline assignment: CDR1 LNHDA and CDR2 SQIVND (reference sequence). The CDR3 is CASSKTGQQPQHF. DNA for the CDR3: TGTGCCAGTAGTAAAACAGGGCAGCAGCCCCAGCATTTT.

The chain recombines TRBV9 with TRBJ2-1, with D tentatively TRBD1 (5 bases). Looked up from germline, CDR1 is SGDLS and CDR2 is YYNGEE. CDR3 length: 14 amino acids. V lost 3 bases to trimming and J lost 8 bases, with 15 bases between them. CDR3 amino acids: CASSDDRSGYEQFF. CDR3 DNA sequence: TGTGCCAGCAGCGATGACAGATCAGGATATGAGCAGTTCTTC.

Comments on this clone: Its ends do not fully match the called genes, so a read error is possible. CDR3 DNA sequence: TGTGCTAGCAGCCCAAGCGGGTCAGGGGGAGGGACCCAGTACTTC. Residues: CASSPSGSGGGTQYF. This chain connects TRBV7-7 to TRBJ2-5, with a weak D call TRBD1 (7 bases). The CDR3 covers 15 residues. Germline CDR1 and CDR2: SSHAT and FNYEAQ (reference sequence).

This rearrangement joins TRBV5-4 to TRBJ2-5, with TRBD2 identical over 7 bases. Unmatched junction bases numbered 7, after V lost 4 bases and J lost 4 bases. Germline values: CDR1 SGHNT, CDR2 YYREEE (reference sequence). The CDR3 runs to 14 residues. CDR3 bases: TGTGCCAGCAGCCGTGGGGGGGGTGTAGAGACCCAGTACTTC. This translates into CASSRGGGVETQYF.

The V gene is TRBV4-2, the J gene TRBJ1-1; TRBD1 might be the D (5 bases). Germline assignment: CDR1 LGHNA and CDR2 YNFKEQ. The CDR3 contains 14 residues. V lost 0 bases to trimming and J lost 8 bases, with 13 bases between them. The DNA of the CDR3 is TGTGCCAGCAGCCAAGATATCCCAGGGCTGGAAGCTTTCTTT. Its protein product is CASSQDIPGLEAFF.

The rearrangement joins TRBV2 to TRBJ2-3, with D possibly TRBD2 on 5 matching bases. Per the germline V gene, CDR1 is SNHLY and CDR2 is FYNNEI. Trimming shortened V by 10 bases and J by 0 bases, and 14 bases separated the two germline ends. The CDR3 has 14 amino acids. CDR3 nucleotide sequence: TGTGCCACCCTAGAGAGGGCTAGCACAGATACGCAGTATTTT. Its translation is CATLERASTDTQYF.

This clone was observed a few times. The chain uses TRBV6-5 and TRBJ2-2; tentatively, D is TRBD2 (6 bases). CDR3 length: 15 amino acids. The V end lost 4 bases, the J end lost 0 bases, and 9 bases lay between the germline ends. Germline V gene lookup returns CDR1 MNHEY and CDR2 SVGAGI. The CDR3 DNA is TGTGCCAGCAGTTCCCGGGAGACGAACACCGGGGAGCTGTTTTTT. Amino acids: CASSSRETNTGELFF.

V is TRBV18 and J is TRBJ1-2, with 7 bases aligning to TRBD1. Germline loops: CDR1 KGHSH, CDR2 LQKENI. Unmatched junction bases numbered 5, after V lost 6 bases and J lost 4 bases. The CDR3 totals 13 residues. In DNA, the CDR3 is TGTGCCAGCTCCCAAGACAGGGCCTATGGCTACACCTTC. Translating gives CASSQDRAYGYTF. Combining the CDR3 with reference TRBV18 and TRBJ1-2 gives the whole variable domain NAGVMQNPRHLVRRRGQEARLRCSPMKGHSHVYWYRQLPEEGLKFMVYLQKENIIDESGMPKERFSAEFPKEGPSILRIQQVVRGDSAAYFCASSQDRAYGYTFGSGTRLTVV.

The table lists this clone with a few counts. V and J are TRBV18 and TRBJ1-2; D unclear. Germline CDR1 is KGHSH and CDR2 is LQKENI. V was pared by 0 bases and J by 5 bases, with 7 bases between. This CDR3 is 13 amino acids long. Here the CDR3 DNA reads TGTGCCAGCTCACCACCGCGGGAATATGGCTACACCTTC. Translation gives CASSPPREYGYTF.

This clone has only a few counts. This chain uses TRBV2 with TRBJ1-1, with D tentatively TRBD1 (5 bases). V was trimmed by 2 bases and J by 1 base, leaving 8 bases between them. The germline V gene has CDR1 SNHLY and CDR2 FYNNEI. This CDR3 has 14 amino acids. The DNA of the CDR3 is TGTGCCAGCAGTGAATGGGGGGAGAACACTGAAGCTTTCTTT. Translating it yields CASSEWGENTEAFF.

The chain combines TRBV5-1 with TRBJ2-3, with D possibly TRBD1 on 7 matching bases. Trimming removed 4 bases from V and 3 bases from J, with 18 bases in between. This CDR3 spans 16 amino acids. Per the germline V gene, CDR1 is SGHRS and CDR2 is YFSETQ. The CDR3 nucleotides read TGCGCCAGCAGCGTACCAGGGGGACTTACTACAGATACGCAGTATTTT. Encoded protein: CASSVPGGLTTDTQYF.

The chain uses TRBV5-1 and TRBJ2-3; 8 bases line up with TRBD2. V gave up 5 bases and J gave up 5 bases; unmatched junction bases: 16. CDR1 is SGHRS, CDR2 YFSETQ, per germline. This CDR3 has 17 amino acids. CDR3 nucleotide sequence: TGCGCCAGCAGACGCACCGGGGGGGCAATTGAGAAAGATACGCAGTATTTT. Translation: CASRRTGGAIEKDTQYF.

The rearrangement uses TRBV19 and TRBJ1-2; D perhaps matches TRBD1 (5 bases). This CDR3 contains 13 residues. CDR1 and CDR2 from the germline V gene are LNHDA and SQIVND (reference sequence). V was cut by 3 bases and J by 4 bases, with 9 bases left in between. The CDR3 sequence: CASSIDSFYGYTF. Here the CDR3 DNA reads TGTGCCAGTAGTATCGACAGCTTCTATGGCTACACCTTC.

The gene calls are TRBV15 and TRBJ1-5; no clear D. Trimming stripped 0 bases from V and 0 bases from J, with 12 bases between. The CDR3 runs to 17 residues. The germline CDR1 and CDR2 sequences are LNHNV and YYDKDF (reference sequence). CDR3 coding DNA: TGTGCCACCAGCAGAGATACGGCAGGCCTTAGCAATCAGCCCCAGCATTTT. It encodes CATSRDTAGLSNQPQHF.

The chain carries TRBV19 and TRBJ1-5, with D possibly matching TRBD1 (5 bases). This CDR3 region has 16 residues. Germline V gene sequence: CDR1 LNHDA, CDR2 SQIVND (reference sequence). Trimming took 3 bases from V and 8 from J, leaving 20 bases between them. The DNA for the CDR3 is TGTGCCAGTAGTATTTCGCAGGGAGGTTTGGCAGAGCCCCAGCATTTT. It yields the protein CASSISQGGLAEPQHF.